This TCR beta chain was found in a study of blood T cell repertoires in COVID-19. Background on the study: Samples of COVID-19 (acute and convalescent) were obtained from the United States, Italy and Spain. In each case, the material was cDNA or gDNA derived from T cells, B-cell-depleted T cells, or PBMCs.

Here immunoSEQ multiplex PCR was the method, and the copy in TCRdb shows in-frame clones only, minus some. This table holds some 260,000 clones, about 80% found once. With 5 bases clipped from V and 0 bases from J, the junction kept 9 bases outside the gene matches. Germline assignment: CDR1 SEHNR and CDR2 FQNEAQ (reference sequence). The CDR3 length is 17 residues. This chain joins TRBV7-9 and TRBJ1-2; TRBD1 matches 10 bases. Sequenced input: peripheral blood. The receptor was isolated from a man older than 75 with acute or convalescent COVID-19. CDR3 DNA: TGTGCCAGCAGCCTCTGGACAGGGGGGTTCTCTAACTATGGCTACACCTTC. It specifies CASSLWTGGFSNYGYTF.